These 28 T cell receptor beta chains came from one sample sequenced in a study of cytotoxic CD8 clonotypes in ibrutinib-treated CLL. The protocol was immunoSEQ multiplex PCR, while the TCRdb copy is restricted to in-frame clones and leaves out a portion. The sample lists around 250,000 clones, 70% occurring once. The specimen was PBMCs, collected after 24 months of ibrutinib treatment. All receptors derive from a human donor with chronic lymphocytic leukemia.

The chain couples TRBV25-1 to TRBJ2-1; TRBD2 is a possible D gene (5 bases). This CDR3 region has 14 residues. Deletions cut 6 bases from V and 6 bases from J, with 15 bases between. Germline lookup yields CDR1 MGHDK and CDR2 SYGVNS. The CDR3 loop reads CASSRDEAPNEQFF. For the CDR3, the DNA is TGTGCCAGCAGCCGGGATGAAGCTCCCAATGAGCAGTTCTTC.

This clone has a single count. This chain links TRBV5-1 with TRBJ1-2; D is possibly TRBD1 (6 bases). The V gene's germline CDR1 is SGHRS and CDR2 YFSETQ. The CDR3 runs 14 residues. With 5 bases removed from V and 1 base from J, the gap between germline ends came to 12 bases. The CDR3 DNA sequence: TGCGCCAGCAGGAGGACAGAAGGTAACTATGGCTACACCTTC. As protein: CASRRTEGNYGYTF.

The chain joins TRBV19 to TRBJ2-1; TRBD1 might be the D (6 bases). Deletions cut 1 base from V and 2 bases from J, with 12 bases between. This CDR3 region has 16 residues. CDR1 LNHDA and CDR2 SQIVND come from the germline V gene (reference sequence). The CDR3 nucleotides read TGTGCCAGTAGTATAGTGAGGTCAGGGGCCTACAATGAGCAGTTCTTC. It yields the protein CASSIVRSGAYNEQFF.

This clone came up once. The chain combines TRBV4-2 with TRBJ2-3; 9 positions agree with TRBD2. Trimming took 4 bases from V and 2 from J; bases not matched to a gene: 13. Germline lookup yields CDR1 LGHNA and CDR2 YNFKEQ. The CDR3 length is 18 residues. CDR3 amino acids: CASSRSAGGQPYTDTQYF. The CDR3 nucleotides read TGTGCCAGCAGCCGCTCAGCGGGGGGACAGCCTTACACAGATACGCAGTATTTT.

This clone was found once. The chain is built from TRBV19 and TRBJ1-5, with D possibly being TRBD1 (6 bases). Germline V gene lookup returns CDR1 LNHDA and CDR2 SQIVND (reference sequence). This CDR3 comprises 17 residues. V gave up 3 bases and J gave up 1 base, with 16 bases separating them. Here the CDR3 reads CASSISRGTGSNQPQHF. In DNA, the CDR3 is TGTGCCAGTAGTATCTCTAGGGGAACAGGGAGCAATCAGCCCCAGCATTTT. The full variable domain, in which reference TRBV19 and TRBJ1-5 provide the parts outside the CDR3, is DGGITQSPKYLFRKEGQNVTLSCEQNLNHDAMYWYRQDPGQGLRLIYYSQIVNDFQKGDIAEGYSVSREKKESFPLTVTSAQKNPTAFYLCASSISRGTGSNQPQHFGDGTRLSIL.

The chain employs TRBV28 and TRBJ1-2; D gene unclear. The length of the CDR3 is 13 residues. Germline CDR1 MDHEN, CDR2 SYDVKM. With 5 bases removed from V and 4 bases from J, the gap between germline ends came to 11 bases. The chain's CDR3 is CASSQTAFYGYTF. CDR3 nucleotide sequence: TGTGCCAGCAGTCAAACAGCGTTCTATGGCTACACCTTC.

The gene calls are TRBV9 and TRBJ2-3; TRBD1 matches 7 bases. From germline, CDR1 is SGDLS and CDR2 YYNGEE. Trimming cost V 3 bases and J 2 bases; bases outside gene matches: 9. This CDR3 is 16 amino acids long. CDR3 DNA: TGTGCCAGCAGCGAGACGACAGGGAAGGCCACAGATACGCAGTATTTT. This codes for CASSETTGKATDTQYF.

CDR3 DNA sequence: TGCGCCAGCAGCTATCGGACAGATTTCACAGATACGCAGTATTTT. This translates into CASSYRTDFTDTQYF. This chain connects TRBV5-1 to TRBJ2-3; tentatively, D is TRBD1 (6 bases). Germline V lookup: CDR1 SGHRS, CDR2 YFSETQ. The CDR3 is made up of 15 amino acids. Trimming removed 3 bases at V and 2 bases at J, with 13 bases between.

This clone appeared a few times. V gene TRBV18 combines with J gene TRBJ2-7; the D gene is possibly TRBD1 (5 bases). V lost 3 bases and J 3 bases, leaving 12 bases between the germline ends. Per the germline V gene, CDR1 is KGHSH and CDR2 is LQKENI. The CDR3 has 14 amino acids. CDR3 amino acids: CASSPTETFYEQYF. The CDR3 coding sequence is TGTGCCAGCTCACCGACAGAAACCTTCTACGAGCAGTACTTC.

Concerning this clone: The sample carries other DNA sequences with the same CDR3. The chain has TRBV7-9 and TRBJ2-3; 7 bases line up with TRBD1. The germline gives CDR1 SEHNR, CDR2 FQNEAQ (reference sequence). This CDR3 has 14 residues. With 1 base clipped from V and 3 bases from J, the junction kept 1 base outside the gene matches. CDR3 sequence: CASSLGQGTDTQYF. The CDR3 region has the DNA TGTGCCAGCAGCTTAGGACAGGGAACAGATACGCAGTATTTT.

This chain uses TRBV29-1 with TRBJ2-1, with 11 bases matching TRBD2. CDR3 length: 15 residues. Germline lookup yields CDR1 SQVTM and CDR2 ANQGSEA. Germline trimming cut 4 bases from V and 6 bases from J; bases unmatched to any gene: 8. This CDR3 is CSVATGLAVRNEQFF. The CDR3 nucleotides are TGCAGCGTTGCGACGGGACTAGCGGTTCGCAATGAGCAGTTCTTC.

This clone showed up just a few times. This chain links TRBV5-6 with TRBJ2-1, with a possible D match to TRBD1 (5 bases). Trimming left V 0 bases short and J 4 bases short, with 11 bases between. CDR3 length: 15 amino acids. Germline loops: CDR1 SGHDT, CDR2 YYEEEE. The CDR3 DNA sequence: TGTGCCAGCAGCTTGGACAGACCAGGGTACAATGAGCAGTTCTTC. Translating gives CASSLDRPGYNEQFF.

This rearrangement joins TRBV7-9 to TRBJ2-3; 7 nucleotides agree with TRBD1. The germline V gene encodes CDR1 SEHNR and CDR2 FQNEAQ (reference sequence). This CDR3 spans 14 amino acids. J lost 5 bases, V lost 3 bases, and 5 bases had no gene match. CDR3 amino acids: CASSFDRAGDTQYF. Here the CDR3 DNA reads TGTGCCAGCAGCTTCGACAGGGCTGGAGATACGCAGTATTTT. Full variable domain (remainder filled in from reference TRBV7-9 and TRBJ2-3): DTGVSQNPRHKITKRGQNVTFRCDPISEHNRLYWYRQTLGQGPEFLTYFQNEAQLEKSRLLSDRFSAERPKGSFSTLEIQRTEQGDSAMYLCASSFDRAGDTQYFGPGTRLTVL.

The chain links TRBV10-2 to TRBJ2-7; D remains ambiguous. The CDR3 is 13 residues long. Deletions cut 2 bases from V and 3 bases from J, with 8 bases between. Germline V lookup: CDR1 WSHSY, CDR2 SAAADI. The CDR3 loop is CASSETLFYEQYF. The CDR3 DNA is TGCGCCAGCAGTGAGACACTATTCTACGAGCAGTACTTC.

The J gene is TRBJ2-1, the V gene TRBV9; 7 bases map to TRBD2. After removal of 2 bases from V and 5 bases from J, the junction contained 4 bases not matched to a gene. Germline V gives CDR1 SGDLS, CDR2 YYNGEE. The CDR3 contains 14 residues. This CDR3 reads CASSVGGRDNEQFF. For the CDR3, the DNA is TGTGCCAGCAGCGTTGGGGGGAGGGACAATGAGCAGTTCTTC.

The chain couples TRBV10-3 to TRBJ1-2; a weak D match, TRBD1 (6 bases). Germline loops: CDR1 ENHRY, CDR2 SYGVKD. The CDR3 extends over 13 amino acids. Trimming took off 5 bases at V and 5 bases at J, with 12 bases between the two ends. The CDR3 sequence: CAISTDSAYGYTF. The CDR3 bases are TGTGCCATCAGTACGGACAGCGCTTATGGCTACACCTTC.

The rearrangement links TRBV20-1 to TRBJ2-7; D is unclear. The ends were cut back, 6 bases at V and 6 bases at J, with 12 bases in the middle. Germline CDR1 DFQATT, CDR2 SNEGSKA (reference sequence). This CDR3 has 11 residues. This chain's CDR3 is CSAQKRPEQYF. The CDR3 DNA is TGCAGTGCCCAAAAACGTCCCGAGCAGTACTTC.

This clone was detected a few times. The chain is built from TRBV30 and TRBJ2-1; D gene uncertain. This CDR3 spans 11 amino acids. The germline V gene encodes CDR1 GTSNPN and CDR2 SVGIG (reference sequence). Trimming removed 5 bases from V and 4 bases from J, with 6 bases in between. CDR3 in DNA: TGTGCCTGGGGGATTTACAATGAGCAGTTCTTC. Residues: CAWGIYNEQFF.

The chain couples TRBV27 to TRBJ2-7; D possibly matches TRBD1 or TRBD2 (5 bases each). The CDR3 is 14 residues long. Deletions cut 5 bases from V and 5 bases from J, with 16 bases between. Per germline, CDR1 MNHEY and CDR2 SMNVEV (reference sequence). This CDR3 reads CASSPRGRVHEQYF. The CDR3 DNA follows: TGTGCCAGCAGTCCACGGGGCAGGGTCCACGAGCAGTACTTC.

The chain carries TRBV29-1 and TRBJ2-7, with D perhaps matching TRBD1 (6 bases). Germline CDR1 SQVTM, CDR2 ANQGSEA. The CDR3 is made up of 13 amino acids. Trimming pared 6 bases from V and 3 bases from J, leaving 15 bases between. This CDR3 reads CSVLGGGFYEQYF. The CDR3 DNA reads TGCAGCGTCTTAGGTGGGGGCTTCTACGAGCAGTACTTC.

The rearrangement links TRBV5-4 to TRBJ2-2; no reliable D call. Trimming took off 4 bases at V and 0 bases at J, with 13 bases between the two ends. The length of the CDR3 is 16 residues. Germline V CDR1 and CDR2: SGHNT, YYREEE (reference sequence). CDR3 DNA sequence: TGTGCCAGCAGCCCCCCGGGCGTCGCGAACACCGGGGAGCTGTTTTTT. Translating gives CASSPPGVANTGELFF.

This chain connects TRBV6-6 to TRBJ1-1; the match to TRBD1 covers 7 bases. The CDR3 sequence is 14 residues long. Germline V gene data show CDR1 as MNHNY and CDR2 as SVGAGI (reference sequence). Trimming cost V 5 bases and J 5 bases; bases outside gene matches: 8. The CDR3 loop is CASSPATGKTEAFF. DNA for the CDR3: TGTGCCAGCAGTCCTGCGACAGGGAAGACTGAAGCTTTCTTT.

This clone was counted once. This chain joins TRBV5-5 and TRBJ2-7, with TRBD1 identical over 9 bases. The junction had 7 bases not matched to a gene; V was cut back by 3 bases and J by 3 bases. The CDR3 runs 15 residues. CDR1 is SGHKS and CDR2 is YYEKEE in the germline V gene (reference sequence). The CDR3 coding sequence is TGTGCCAGCAGCTCTTCGACAGGGGGAGGCTACGAGCAGTACTTC. Protein sequence: CASSSSTGGGYEQYF.

This chain links TRBV18 with TRBJ1-5; D is undetermined. Trimming removed 6 bases from V and 6 bases from J, with 15 bases in between. This CDR3 is built from 14 residues. The germline CDR1 and CDR2 sequences are KGHSH and LQKENI. CDR3 in amino acids: CASSQAEDAQPQHF. CDR3 bases: TGTGCCAGCTCCCAAGCAGAGGACGCTCAGCCCCAGCATTTT.

This clone was picked up a small number of times. The gene calls are TRBV29-1 and TRBJ2-7, with D perhaps TRBD2 (6 bases). Trimming left V 7 bases short and J 3 bases short, with 13 bases between. From germline, CDR1 is SQVTM and CDR2 ANQGSEA. This CDR3 comprises 12 residues. The CDR3 protein is CSARGTYYEQYF. In nucleotides, the CDR3 is TGCAGCGCCCGGGGGACCTACTACGAGCAGTACTTC.

The genes are TRBV30 and TRBJ2-6; no clear D gene. Per the germline V gene, CDR1 is GTSNPN and CDR2 is SVGIG (reference sequence). V was shortened by 6 bases and J by 0 bases, with 12 bases between the two germline ends. CDR3 length: 15 residues. CDR3 nucleotide sequence: TGTGCCTGCCCCCTACCCGTCTCTGGGGCCAACGTCCTGACTTTC. Protein sequence: CACPLPVSGANVLTF.

The chain recombines TRBV7-8 with TRBJ2-3; D perhaps matches TRBD2 (6 bases). From germline, CDR1 is SGHVS and CDR2 FQNEAQ. The V end lost 3 bases, the J end lost 1 base, and 17 bases lay between the germline ends. This CDR3 is 17 amino acids long. The CDR3: CASSFPYGGGGTDTQYF. CDR3 nucleotide sequence: TGTGCCAGCAGCTTCCCTTATGGGGGAGGAGGCACAGATACGCAGTATTTT.

The rearrangement joins TRBV28 to TRBJ1-5; 7 bases line up with TRBD1. The CDR3 is 12 residues long. The ends lost 7 bases at V and 5 bases at J; junction bases unmatched: 2. The germline CDR1 and CDR2 sequences are MDHEN and SYDVKM. The CDR3 loop reads CASTTGDQPQHF. As DNA, the CDR3 is TGTGCCAGCACCACAGGGGATCAGCCCCAGCATTTT.